This is a list of T cell receptor beta chains from one sample in a study of blood T cell repertoires in COVID-19. Clones were sequenced by immunoSEQ multiplex PCR, and TCRdb holds only the in-frame ones, with some missing. The sample has 68,000 or so clones, approximately 89% seen once; the top ten hold about 2.4%. Sequencing was carried out using peripheral blood. These receptors originate from a human donor in a cohort sampled during active COVID-19. Both conserved end residues are part of each CDR3. A D gene is named only where the DNA matches it firmly. Size values are once, few and many counts, or a class for expanded clones, and some rows have none.

V	J	D	size	DNA	CDR3
TRBV19	TRBJ2-7	TRBD2	-	TGTGCCAGTCGCCGGGAGGACTTC	CASRREDF
TRBV6-5	TRBJ2-7	-	-	TGTGCCAGCAGTTTTACAGGCCTCGGGGAGCAGTACTTC	CASSFTGLGEQYF
TRBV9	TRBJ2-4	TRBD2	-	TGTGCCAGCAGCGAGAGTTCCGGGACTAGACGACACTTC	CASSESSGTRRHF
TRBV11-2	TRBJ1-1	-	-	TGTGCCAGCAGCGCCGGGGTGAACACTGAAGCTTTCTTT	CASSAGVNTEAFF
TRBV20-1	TRBJ2-1	TRBD1	-	TGCAGTGCCTCAACCGGGACAGGCATGCTCTTC	CSASTGTGMLF
TRBV21-1	TRBJ2-2	-	-	TGTGCCAGCAGCCCCAGGAGGATGAGGGAGAACACCGGGGAGCTGTTTTTT	CASSPRRMRENTGELFF
TRBV15	TRBJ1-4	-	-	TGTGCCACCAGCAGAGTCCCCCTTTACGGAGGGGCAACTAATGAAAAACTGTTTTTT	CATSRVPLYGGATNEKLFF
TRBV18	TRBJ2-1	-	once	TGTGCCAGCTCCCCGGCGGGTTGGAAGAATGAGCAGTTCTTC	CASSPAGWKNEQFF
TRBV28	TRBJ1-5	TRBD1	-	TGTGCCAGCAGTACTATATGGCCGGGGACAGGGTCTAATCAGCCCCAGCATTTT	CASSTIWPGTGSNQPQHF
TRBV6-6	TRBJ2-2	-	few	TGTGCCAGCAGTTATAGAACAGGGAACACCGGGGAGCTGTTTTTT	CASSYRTGNTGELFF
TRBV7-9	TRBJ2-3	-	-	TGTGCCAGCAGCCTGATGAGCGGTTCCACCACAGATACGCAGTATTTT	CASSLMSGSTTDTQYF
TRBV5-1	TRBJ1-2	-	-	TGCGCCAGCAGCTTGGGACAGGAATCTGGCTACACCTTC	CASSLGQESGYTF
TRBV7-2	TRBJ2-7	-	-	TGTGCCAGTTCAGAGGGAGTCTACGAGCAGTACTTC	CASSEGVYEQYF
TRBV27	TRBJ2-7	TRBD1	-	TGTGCCAGCAGCCCAGGGACAGTCCCCTACGAGCAGTACTTC	CASSPGTVPYEQYF
TRBV2	TRBJ1-3	-	-	TGTGCCAGCATGCAGGACATTCTCTCTGGAAACACCATATATTTT	CASMQDILSGNTIYF
TRBV11-2	TRBJ2-4	-	-	TGTGCCAGCAGCCCCCTCTACGCCCAAGCCAAAAACATTCAGTACTTC	CASSPLYAQAKNIQYF
TRBV6-5	TRBJ2-1	TRBD2	-	TGTGCCAGCAGCTTCCGACTAGCAGGGAACAATGAGCAGTTCTTC	CASSFRLAGNNEQFF
TRBV3-1/TRBV3-2	TRBJ1-2	-	-	TGTGCCAGCAGCCCTAATGGGGGGGCTGGGGGCTACACCTTC	CASSPNGGAGGYTF
TRBV9	TRBJ1-1	-	-	TGTGCCAGCAGCTTAGGGACGTCGGGGACTGAAGCTTTCTTT	CASSLGTSGTEAFF
TRBV5-4	TRBJ1-3	-	-	TGTGCCAGCAGCGGGGCAGTTCCGGGAAACACCATATATTTT	CASSGAVPGNTIYF